The T cell receptor beta chain described here comes from a study of T cells expressing NK-cell markers. TCRdb reanalyzed the 5' RACE reads, giving one entry per CDR3 protein sequence and no DNA. The sample totals roughly 180,000 distinct CDR3 sequences. The CDR3 runs 13 residues. CDR1 DFQATT and CDR2 SNEGSKA come from the germline V gene (reference sequence). Sequencing input: blood T cells: a sorted CD56 or NKG2C T cell subset, CD4+ or CD8+ T cells, or bulk PBMC T cells (not recorded which). This clonotype originated in a woman aged 18-70 years in good health. The rearrangement uses TRBV20-1 and TRBJ1-1. CDR3 residues: CSARKGGNTEAFF.